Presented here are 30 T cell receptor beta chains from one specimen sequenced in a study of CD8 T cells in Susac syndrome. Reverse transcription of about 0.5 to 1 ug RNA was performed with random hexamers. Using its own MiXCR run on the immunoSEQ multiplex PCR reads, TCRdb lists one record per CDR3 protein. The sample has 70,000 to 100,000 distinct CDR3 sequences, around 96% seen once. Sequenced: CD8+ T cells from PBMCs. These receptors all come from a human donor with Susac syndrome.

DNA of the CDR3: TGCGCCAGCAGCCAAGAAGAGACCGGCGGGGGCTATGGCTACACCTTC. Amino acid sequence: CASSQEETGGGYGYTF. J is TRBJ1-2 and V is TRBV4-3; D is possibly TRBD1 (5 bases). The CDR3 sequence is 16 residues long. V was cut by 0 bases and J by 4 bases, with 15 bases left in between. In germline, CDR1 is LGHNA, CDR2 YSLEER.

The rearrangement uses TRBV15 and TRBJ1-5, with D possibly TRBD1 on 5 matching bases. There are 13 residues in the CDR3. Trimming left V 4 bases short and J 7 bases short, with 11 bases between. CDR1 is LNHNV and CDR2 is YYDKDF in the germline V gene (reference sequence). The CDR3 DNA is TGTGCCACCAGCAAAGGGGCAACGCAGCCCCAGCATTTT. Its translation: CATSKGATQPQHF. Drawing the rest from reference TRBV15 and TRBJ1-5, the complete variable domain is DAMVIQNPRYQVTQFGKPVTLSCSQTLNHNVMYWYQQKSSQAPKLLFHYYDKDFNNEADTPDNFQSRRPNTSFCFLDIRSPGLGDTAMYLCATSKGATQPQHFGDGTRLSIL.

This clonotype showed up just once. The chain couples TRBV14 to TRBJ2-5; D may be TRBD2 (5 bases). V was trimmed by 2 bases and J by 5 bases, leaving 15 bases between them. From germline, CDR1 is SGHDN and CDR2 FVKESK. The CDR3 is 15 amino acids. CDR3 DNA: TGTGCCAGCAGCCAACGGAGGTCGCCGGGGGAGACCCAGTACTTC. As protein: CASSQRRSPGETQYF. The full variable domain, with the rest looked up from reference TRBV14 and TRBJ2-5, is EAGVTQFPSHSVIEKGQTVTLRCDPISGHDNLYWYRRVMGKEIKFLLHFVKESKQDESGMPNNRFLAERTGGTYSTLKVQPAELEDSGVYFCASSQRRSPGETQYFGPGTRLLVL.

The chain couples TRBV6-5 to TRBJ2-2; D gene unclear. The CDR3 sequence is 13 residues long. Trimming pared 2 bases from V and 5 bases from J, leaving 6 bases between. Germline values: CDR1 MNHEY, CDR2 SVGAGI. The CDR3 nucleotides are TGTGCCAGCAGTTACGGGGAAACCGGGGAGCTGTTTTTT. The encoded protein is CASSYGETGELFF.

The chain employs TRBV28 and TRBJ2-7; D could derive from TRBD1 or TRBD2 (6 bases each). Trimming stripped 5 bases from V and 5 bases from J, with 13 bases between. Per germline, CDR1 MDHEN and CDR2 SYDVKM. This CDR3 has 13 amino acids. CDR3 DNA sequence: TGTGCCAGCAGTCCACAGGGCGGGAACGAGCAGTACTTC. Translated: CASSPQGGNEQYF.

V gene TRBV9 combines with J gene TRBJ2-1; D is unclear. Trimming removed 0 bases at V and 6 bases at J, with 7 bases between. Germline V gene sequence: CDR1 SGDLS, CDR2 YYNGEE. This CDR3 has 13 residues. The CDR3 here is CASSVVSANEQFF. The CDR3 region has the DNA TGTGCCAGCAGCGTAGTGTCAGCCAATGAGCAGTTCTTC.

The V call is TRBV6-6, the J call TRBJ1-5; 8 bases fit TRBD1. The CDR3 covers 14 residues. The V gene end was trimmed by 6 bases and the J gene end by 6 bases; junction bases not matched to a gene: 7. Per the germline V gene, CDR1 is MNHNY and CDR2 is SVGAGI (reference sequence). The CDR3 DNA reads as TGTGCCAGCAGCCCAGGGGGCTGGGGTCAGCCCCAGCATTTT. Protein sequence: CASSPGGWGQPQHF.

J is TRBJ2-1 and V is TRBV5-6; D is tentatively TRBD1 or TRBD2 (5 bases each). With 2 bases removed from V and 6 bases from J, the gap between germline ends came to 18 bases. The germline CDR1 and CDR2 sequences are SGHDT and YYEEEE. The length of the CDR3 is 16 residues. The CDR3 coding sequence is TGTGCCAGCAGCTTCTTGGGGACGCATATCGGCAATGAGCAGTTCTTC. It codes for CASSFLGTHIGNEQFF.

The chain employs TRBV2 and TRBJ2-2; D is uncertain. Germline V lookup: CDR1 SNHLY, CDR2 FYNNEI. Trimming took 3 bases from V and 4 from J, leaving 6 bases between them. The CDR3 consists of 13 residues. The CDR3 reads CASSDAPTGELFF. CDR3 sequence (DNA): TGTGCCAGCAGTGATGCGCCCACCGGGGAGCTGTTTTTT.

The CDR3 DNA reads TGTGCCAGCAGTCCCTACAGTAACACTGAAGCTTTCTTT. It is translated as CASSPYSNTEAFF. J is TRBJ1-1 and V is TRBV12-3 or TRBV12-4; no definite D call. The CDR3 totals 13 residues. V was cut by 5 bases and J by 2 bases, with 9 bases left in between.

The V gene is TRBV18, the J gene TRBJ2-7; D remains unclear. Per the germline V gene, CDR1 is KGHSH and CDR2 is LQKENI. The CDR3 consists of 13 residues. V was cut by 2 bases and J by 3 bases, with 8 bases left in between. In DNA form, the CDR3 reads TGTGCCAGCTCACCAGGGCCGGGCTACGAGCAGTACTTC. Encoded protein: CASSPGPGYEQYF. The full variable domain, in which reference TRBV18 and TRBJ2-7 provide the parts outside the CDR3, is NAGVMQNPRHLVRRRGQEARLRCSPMKGHSHVYWYRQLPEEGLKFMVYLQKENIIDESGMPKERFSAEFPKEGPSILRIQQVVRGDSAAYFCASSPGPGYEQYFGPGTRLTVT.

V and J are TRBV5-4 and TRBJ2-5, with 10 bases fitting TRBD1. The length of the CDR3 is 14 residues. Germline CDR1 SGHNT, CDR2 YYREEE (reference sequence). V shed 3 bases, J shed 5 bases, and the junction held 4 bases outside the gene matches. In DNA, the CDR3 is TGTGCCAGCAGCTGGACAGGGGGGGGTGAGACCCAGTACTTC. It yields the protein CASSWTGGGETQYF.

DNA for the CDR3: TGCGCCAGCAGCCAAGGGGGAAACACCATATATTTT. Residues: CASSQGGNTIYF. The J gene is TRBJ1-3, the V gene TRBV4-1; D gene unclear. V was clipped by 1 base and J by 4 bases, with 2 bases between them. This CDR3 is 12 amino acids long. Germline loops: CDR1 MGHRA, CDR2 YSYEKL.

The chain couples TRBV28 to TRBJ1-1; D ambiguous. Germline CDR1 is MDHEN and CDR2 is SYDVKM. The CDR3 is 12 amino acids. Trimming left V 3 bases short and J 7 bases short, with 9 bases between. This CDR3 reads CASSFVAGEAFF. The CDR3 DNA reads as TGTGCCAGCAGTTTTGTCGCAGGTGAAGCTTTCTTT.

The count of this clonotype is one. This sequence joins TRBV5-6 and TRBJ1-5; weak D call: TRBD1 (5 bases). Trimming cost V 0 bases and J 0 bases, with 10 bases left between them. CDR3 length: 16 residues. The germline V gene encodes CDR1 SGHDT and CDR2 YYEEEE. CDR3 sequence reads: CASSLGGRYSNQPQHF. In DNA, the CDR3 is TGTGCCAGCAGCTTGGGGGGACGGTATAGCAATCAGCCCCAGCATTTT.

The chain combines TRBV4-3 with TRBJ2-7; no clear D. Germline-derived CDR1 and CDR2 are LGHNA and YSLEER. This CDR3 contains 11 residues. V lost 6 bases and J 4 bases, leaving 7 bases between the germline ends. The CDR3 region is CASSLWYEQYV. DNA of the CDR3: TGCGCCAGCAGTCTTTGGTACGAGCAGTACGTC.

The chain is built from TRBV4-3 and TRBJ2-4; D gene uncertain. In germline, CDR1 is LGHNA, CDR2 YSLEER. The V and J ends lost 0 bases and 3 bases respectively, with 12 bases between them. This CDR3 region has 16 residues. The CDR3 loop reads CASSQDRFPFKNIQYF. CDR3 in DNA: TGCGCCAGCAGCCAAGACAGGTTCCCCTTCAAAAACATTCAGTACTTC.

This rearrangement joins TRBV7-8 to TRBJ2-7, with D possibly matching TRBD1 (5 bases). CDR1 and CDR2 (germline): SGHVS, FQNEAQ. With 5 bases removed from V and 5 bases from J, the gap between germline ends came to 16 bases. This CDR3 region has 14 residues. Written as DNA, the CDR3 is TGTGCCAGCAGCCCAGAGCAGGGTCGGGACGAGCAGTACTTC. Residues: CASSPEQGRDEQYF.

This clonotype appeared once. The CDR3 bases are TGCAGCGTTGATTCTAGCGGGACCTACAATGAGCAGTTCTTC. It is translated as CSVDSSGTYNEQFF. V is TRBV29-1 and J is TRBJ2-1; 9 bases map to TRBD2. The CDR3 contains 14 residues. Trimming cost V 3 bases and J 2 bases; bases outside gene matches: 2. Per the germline V gene, CDR1 is SQVTM and CDR2 is ANQGSEA.

CDR3 sequence reads: CASSPSGEDRYEQYF. CDR3 nucleotide sequence: TGTGCCAGCAGCCCGTCCGGGGAGGACAGATACGAGCAGTACTTC. The rearrangement links TRBV7-9 to TRBJ2-7; D assignment may be TRBD1 or TRBD2 (6 bases each). This CDR3 contains 15 residues. Germline loops: CDR1 SEHNR, CDR2 FQNEAQ (reference sequence). V was cut by 5 bases and J by 4 bases, with 18 bases left in between.

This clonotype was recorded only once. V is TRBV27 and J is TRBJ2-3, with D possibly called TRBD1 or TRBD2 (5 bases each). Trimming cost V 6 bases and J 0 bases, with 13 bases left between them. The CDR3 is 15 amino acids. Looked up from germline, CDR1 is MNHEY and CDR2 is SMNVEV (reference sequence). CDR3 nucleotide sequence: TGTGCCAGCAGAAGGGACGGATCTAGCACAGATACGCAGTATTTT. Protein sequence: CASRRDGSSTDTQYF.

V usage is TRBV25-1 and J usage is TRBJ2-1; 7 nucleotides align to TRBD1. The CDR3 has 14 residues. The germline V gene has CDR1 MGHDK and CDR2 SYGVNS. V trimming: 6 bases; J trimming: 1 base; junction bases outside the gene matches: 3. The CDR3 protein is CASSWGQSYNEQFF. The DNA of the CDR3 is TGTGCCAGCAGCTGGGGACAGTCCTACAATGAGCAGTTCTTC.

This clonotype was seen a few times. The CDR3 DNA is TGCAGTGCTAGACACACCGGGGAGCTGTTTTTT. Translated, it gives CSARHTGELFF. The rearrangement links TRBV20-1 to TRBJ2-2; D ambiguous. There are 11 residues in the CDR3. Germline values: CDR1 DFQATT, CDR2 SNEGSKA (reference sequence). Deletions cut 2 bases from V and 3 bases from J, with 1 base between.

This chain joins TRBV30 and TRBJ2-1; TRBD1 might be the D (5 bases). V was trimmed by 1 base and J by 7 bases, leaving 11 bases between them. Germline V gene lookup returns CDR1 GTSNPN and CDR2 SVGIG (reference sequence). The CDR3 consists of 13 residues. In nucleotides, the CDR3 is TGTGCCTGGAGTGCCGGACACCTAAATGAGCAGTTCTTC. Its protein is CAWSAGHLNEQFF.

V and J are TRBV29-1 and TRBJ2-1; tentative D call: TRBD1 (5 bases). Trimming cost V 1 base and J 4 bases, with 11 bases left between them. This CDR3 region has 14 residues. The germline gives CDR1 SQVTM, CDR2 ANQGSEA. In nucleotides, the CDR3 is TGCAGCGTTGAAGTGTCGGACAATTACAATGAGCAGTTCTTC. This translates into CSVEVSDNYNEQFF.

CDR3 residues: CASSAMGQGDQPQHF. Written as DNA, the CDR3 is TGTGCCAGCAGTGCAATGGGACAGGGAGATCAGCCCCAGCATTTT. The J gene is TRBJ1-5, the V gene TRBV27; TRBD1 agrees at 9 bases. V trimming: 5 bases; J trimming: 5 bases; junction bases outside the gene matches: 7. The CDR3 is made up of 15 amino acids. The germline V gene encodes CDR1 MNHEY and CDR2 SMNVEV (reference sequence).

The CDR3 sequence is CASSYSLGYEQYV. CDR3 coding DNA: TGTGCCAGCAGTTACAGTCTTGGGTACGAGCAGTACGTC. The chain couples TRBV6-2 or TRBV6-3 to TRBJ2-7; D unresolved. Per germline, CDR1 MNHEY and CDR2 SVGEGT. Between the trimmed V and J ends, which lost 2 bases and 4 bases, there was a span of 9 bases. CDR3 length: 13 amino acids.

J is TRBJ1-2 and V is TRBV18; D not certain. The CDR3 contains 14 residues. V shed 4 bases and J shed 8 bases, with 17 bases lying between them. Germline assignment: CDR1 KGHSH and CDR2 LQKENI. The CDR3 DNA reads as TGTGCCAGCTCACTGACGGACGGGGTGCAAGGCTACACCTTC. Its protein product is CASSLTDGVQGYTF.

In DNA form, the CDR3 reads TGCAGCGTCCAAGTAATGGTCCGGGGGGGAGGCGTGGGCTATGGCTACACCTTC. It translates to CSVQVMVRGGGVGYGYTF. This sequence joins TRBV29-1 and TRBJ1-2; weak D call: TRBD1 (5 bases). The CDR3 has 18 amino acids. V gave up 6 bases and J gave up 4 bases, with 30 bases separating them. In germline, CDR1 is SQVTM, CDR2 ANQGSEA.

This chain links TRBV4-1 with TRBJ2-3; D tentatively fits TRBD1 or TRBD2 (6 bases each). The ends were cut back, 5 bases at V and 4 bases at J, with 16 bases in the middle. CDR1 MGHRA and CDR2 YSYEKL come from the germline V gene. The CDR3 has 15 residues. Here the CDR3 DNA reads TGCGCCAGCAGCTCCACTAGGGGGAGGTCAGATACGCAGTATTTT. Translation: CASSSTRGRSDTQYF.